This is a list of T cell receptor beta chains from one sample in a study of human T cells and chemical hapten exposure. Each CDR3 protein gets one entry after TCRdb re-called the RACE reads with MiXCR. The table shows 75,000 to 100,000 distinct CDR3 sequences, with under 12% occurring only once. The input for sequencing was whole blood, taken in connection with sensitization to the hapten diphenylcyclopropenone (DPC). These receptor sequences come from a man aged 35-49 years with alopecia areata. Some clones in this sample may be carry-over from other donors' samples. CDR3s leave out the opening cysteine and the closing phenylalanine or tryptophan. The order of the fields is V gene, J gene, clone size, CDR3 protein. Clone size is not always given. Where it is, it says once, few, many or a class for expanded clones.

>TRBV28|TRBJ1-2|.
ASGTGINYGYT
>TRBV5-1|TRBJ1-1|many
ASSLVGTSEAF
>TRBV7-9|TRBJ2-3|.
ASSRRGLAGPDTQY
>TRBV7-9|TRBJ2-1|.
ASSPGQGGYNEQF
>TRBV13|TRBJ2-3|few
ASEITGFTDTQY
>TRBV20-1|TRBJ1-5|.
SARDPGQVNQPQH
>TRBV3-1|TRBJ2-3|.
ASSQWGRSTDTQY
>TRBV20-1|TRBJ1-3|many
SADGAKGEENTIY
>TRBV24-1|TRBJ1-5|few
AQFQGNQPQH
>TRBV5-1|TRBJ1-5|many
ASSLTVGARNQPQH
>TRBV7-2|TRBJ2-7|.
ASSQGGTSVSYEQY
>TRBV11-2|TRBJ2-3|.
ASSEVLAETQY
>TRBV4-1|TRBJ2-2|few
ASSHPGLRGPNTGELF
>TRBV6-2/TRBV6-3|TRBJ2-5|few
ASFDPGTSGRPRTQY
>TRBV7-2|TRBJ2-5|.
ASSSGLGVQETQY
>TRBV6-5|TRBJ1-5|many
ASSPGSGDQPQH
>TRBV29-1|TRBJ2-3|few
SVCVAGTDTQY
>TRBV7-9|TRBJ1-2|many
ASTLLTGILRGLYGYT
>TRBV3-1|TRBJ1-4|.
ASSQGTANEKLF
>TRBV7-9|TRBJ2-1|few
ASDWSYNEQF
>TRBV19|TRBJ1-4|many
ASSGQATNEKLF
>TRBV5-1|TRBJ2-3|.
ASSLVGQGHTQY
>TRBV20-1|TRBJ2-7|many
SARLREQY
>TRBV29-1|TRBJ2-1|.
SVEETQYNEQF
>TRBV20-1|TRBJ1-1|many
SAPGPEATEAF
>TRBV6-6|TRBJ2-4|few
ASYTSGSHIQY
>TRBV11-2|TRBJ2-1|.
ASSSGLVGYNEQF
>TRBV20-1|TRBJ1-4|few
SASAGGLNEKLF
>TRBV7-2|TRBJ1-4|many
ASSRRQTLNEKLF
>TRBV7-9|TRBJ2-3|.
ASSLLGGRAPDTQY
>TRBV5-5|TRBJ2-2|few
ASSFLAGATGELF
>TRBV5-4|TRBJ2-5|.
ASSLAGPAGGKKTQY
>TRBV24-1|TRBJ2-5|few
ATSSNGPKETQY
>TRBV27|TRBJ2-3|.
ASSQQRNTDTQY
>TRBV6-5|TRBJ1-3|few
ASSPGQANTIY
>TRBV4-3|TRBJ2-1|.
ASSPSFRGFGRYNEQF
>TRBV4-1|TRBJ1-5|many
ASSQTVQGNQPQH
>TRBV5-1|TRBJ1-2|many
ASSSLETGVGYT
>TRBV7-2|TRBJ2-5|.
ASSLRPDAGGQETQY
>TRBV24-1|TRBJ1-5|few
ATRGTIGSNQPQH
>TRBV7-2|TRBJ2-3|few
ASSLVAGGDTQY
>TRBV12-3/TRBV12-4|TRBJ1-4|many
ASSWGYEKLF
>TRBV7-9|TRBJ2-3|.
ASSLRGGTDTQY
>TRBV10-3|TRBJ2-5|many
AISLTSGQETQY
>TRBV5-5|TRBJ2-3|few
ASNEQRAADTQY
>TRBV25-1|TRBJ2-5|few
ASSEFAPQDIERQETQY
>TRBV5-1|TRBJ2-3|few
ASSLGRGDTDTQY
>TRBV7-9|TRBJ2-4|.
ASSMLQGAKNIQY
>TRBV7-2|TRBJ2-3|many
ASRREAGTDTQY
>TRBV3-2|TRBJ2-5|.
ASSRSGPRRETQY
>TRBV28|TRBJ2-7|few
ASSPGTAPEQY
>TRBV6-2/TRBV6-3|TRBJ2-5|.
ASSYPEETQY
>TRBV2|TRBJ2-5|.
ASSESRETQY
>TRBV5-1|TRBJ2-1|.
ASSLSGNLQAYNEQF
>TRBV29-1|TRBJ1-1|many
SVDDSRWNTEAF
>TRBV29-1|TRBJ1-1|many
SVVGRTNTEAF
>TRBV2|TRBJ1-1|.
ASSELRASGTEAF